Described below is a single T cell receptor beta chain sequence and its context. The Seattle patients joined while their infection was active and were tracked longitudinally afterward. This entry comes from a study of blood T cell repertoires in COVID-19. Study summary: The samples span acute and convalescent COVID-19 from the United States, Italy and Spain. PBMCs, B-cell-depleted T cells, or T cells were the source of the cDNA or gDNA that made up the material.

TCRdb keeps only in-frame clones here, not all; method: immunoSEQ multiplex PCR. The table lists 140,000 or so clones, about 87% of them singletons. CDR1 SGHRS and CDR2 YFSETQ come from the germline V gene. Trimming left V 0 bases short and J 8 bases short, with 11 bases between. This CDR3 comprises 13 residues. Input material: peripheral blood. V usage is TRBV5-1 and J usage is TRBJ1-2; the D gene is possibly TRBD1 (5 bases). This TCR came from a human donor with COVID-19, enrolled during active disease. The donor label of this sample is uncertain. CDR3 DNA sequence: TGCGCCAGCAGCTTGGAGGGGTCGACAGGCTACACCTTC. Its protein is CASSLEGSTGYTF.